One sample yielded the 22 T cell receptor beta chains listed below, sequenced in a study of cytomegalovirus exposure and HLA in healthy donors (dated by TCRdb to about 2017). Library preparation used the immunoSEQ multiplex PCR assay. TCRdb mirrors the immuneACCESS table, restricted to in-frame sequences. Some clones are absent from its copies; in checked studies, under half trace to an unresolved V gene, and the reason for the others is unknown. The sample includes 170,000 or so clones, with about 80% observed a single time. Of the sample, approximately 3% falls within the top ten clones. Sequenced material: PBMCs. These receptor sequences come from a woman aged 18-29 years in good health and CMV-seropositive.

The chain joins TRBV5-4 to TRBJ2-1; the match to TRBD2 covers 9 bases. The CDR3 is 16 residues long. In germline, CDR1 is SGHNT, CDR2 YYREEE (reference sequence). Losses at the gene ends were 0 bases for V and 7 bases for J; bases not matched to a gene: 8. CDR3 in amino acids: CASSLGGLAGRNEQFF. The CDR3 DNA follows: TGTGCCAGCAGCTTGGGGGGGCTAGCGGGGAGGAATGAGCAGTTCTTC.

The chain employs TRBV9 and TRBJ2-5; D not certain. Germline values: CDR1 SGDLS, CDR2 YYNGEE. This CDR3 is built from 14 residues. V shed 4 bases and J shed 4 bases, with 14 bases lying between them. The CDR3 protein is CASSPLGVRETQYF. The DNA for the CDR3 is TGTGCCAGCAGCCCCCTCGGAGTGAGAGAGACCCAGTACTTC.

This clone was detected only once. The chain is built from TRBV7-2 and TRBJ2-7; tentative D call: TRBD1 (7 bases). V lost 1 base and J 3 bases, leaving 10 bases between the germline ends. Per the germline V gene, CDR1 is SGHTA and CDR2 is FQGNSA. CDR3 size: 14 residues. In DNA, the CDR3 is TGTGCCAGCAGCTTAGGCAGGGGGGACTACGAGCAGTACTTC. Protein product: CASSLGRGDYEQYF.

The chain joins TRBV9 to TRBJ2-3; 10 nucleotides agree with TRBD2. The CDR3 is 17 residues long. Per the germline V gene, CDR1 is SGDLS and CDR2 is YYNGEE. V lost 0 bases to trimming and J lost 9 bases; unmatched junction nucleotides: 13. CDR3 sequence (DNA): TGTGCCAGCAGCGTAGCTGGACTAGCGGACTATCAGGGGACGCAGTATTTT. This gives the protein CASSVAGLADYQGTQYF. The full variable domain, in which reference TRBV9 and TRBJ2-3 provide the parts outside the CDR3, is DSGVTQTPKHLITATGQRVTLRCSPRSGDLSVYWYQQSLDQGLQFLIQYYNGEERAKGNILERFSAQQFPDLHSELNLSSLELGDSALYFCASSVAGLADYQGTQYFGPGTRLTVL.

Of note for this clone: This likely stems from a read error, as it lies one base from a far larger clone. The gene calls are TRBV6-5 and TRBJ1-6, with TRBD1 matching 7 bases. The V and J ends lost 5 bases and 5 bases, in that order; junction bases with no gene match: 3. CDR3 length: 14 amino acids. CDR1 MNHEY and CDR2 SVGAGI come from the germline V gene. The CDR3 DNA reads TGTGCCAGCAGTACGGGACAGCATAATTCACCCCTCCACTTT. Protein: CASSTGQHNSPLHF.

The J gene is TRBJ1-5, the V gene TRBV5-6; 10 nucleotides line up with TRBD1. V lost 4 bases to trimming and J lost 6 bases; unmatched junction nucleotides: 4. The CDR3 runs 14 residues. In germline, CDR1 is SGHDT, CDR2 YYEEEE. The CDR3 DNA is TGTGCCAGCAGCCCCGGACAGGGGGGTCAGCCCCAGCATTTT. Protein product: CASSPGQGGQPQHF.

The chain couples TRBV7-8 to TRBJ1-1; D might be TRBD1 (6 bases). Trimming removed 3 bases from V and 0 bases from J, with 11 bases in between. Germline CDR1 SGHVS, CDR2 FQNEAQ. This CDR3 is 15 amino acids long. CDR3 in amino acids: CASSLAGVMNTEAFF. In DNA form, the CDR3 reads TGTGCCAGCAGCTTGGCAGGGGTAATGAACACTGAAGCTTTCTTT.

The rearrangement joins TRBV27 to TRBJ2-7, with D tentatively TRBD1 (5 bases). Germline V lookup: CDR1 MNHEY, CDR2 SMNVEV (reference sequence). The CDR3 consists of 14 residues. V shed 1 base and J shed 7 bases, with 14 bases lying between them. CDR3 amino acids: CASSLWTPVREQYF. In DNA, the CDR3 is TGTGCCAGCAGTTTATGGACACCGGTCCGGGAGCAGTACTTC.

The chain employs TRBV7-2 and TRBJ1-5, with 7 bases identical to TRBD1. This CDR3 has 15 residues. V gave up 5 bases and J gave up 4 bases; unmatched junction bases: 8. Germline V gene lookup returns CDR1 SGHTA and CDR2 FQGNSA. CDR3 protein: CASSQNRGPNQPQHF. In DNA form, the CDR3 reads TGTGCCAGCAGCCAAAACAGGGGCCCAAATCAGCCCCAGCATTTT.

The chain's CDR3 is CASSPNARVPAIQYF. DNA for the CDR3: TGCGCCAGCAGCCCGAATGCCCGAGTGCCCGCCATTCAGTACTTC. The V call is TRBV4-1, the J call TRBJ2-4, with D hard to call. The germline gives CDR1 MGHRA, CDR2 YSYEKL. V lost 4 bases and J 9 bases, leaving 19 bases between the germline ends. This CDR3 is 15 amino acids long.

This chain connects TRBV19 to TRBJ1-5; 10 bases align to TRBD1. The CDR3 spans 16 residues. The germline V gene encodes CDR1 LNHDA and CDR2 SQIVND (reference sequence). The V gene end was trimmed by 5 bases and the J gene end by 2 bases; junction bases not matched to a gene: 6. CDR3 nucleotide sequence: TGTGCCAGTAGTCTATCCGGGACAGGGGGCAATCAGCCCCAGCATTTT. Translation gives CASSLSGTGGNQPQHF.

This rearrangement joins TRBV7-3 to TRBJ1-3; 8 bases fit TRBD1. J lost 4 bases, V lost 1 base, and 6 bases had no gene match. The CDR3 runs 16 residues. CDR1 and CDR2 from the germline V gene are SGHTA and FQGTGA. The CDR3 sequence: CASSLRGQGLGNTIYF. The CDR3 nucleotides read TGTGCCAGCAGCTTAAGAGGACAGGGCCTGGGAAACACCATATATTTT.

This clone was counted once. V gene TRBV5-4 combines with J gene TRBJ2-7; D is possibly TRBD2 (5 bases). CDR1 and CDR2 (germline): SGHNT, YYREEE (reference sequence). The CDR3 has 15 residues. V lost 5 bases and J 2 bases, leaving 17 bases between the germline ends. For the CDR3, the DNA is TGTGCCAGCAGGCCCCGGGGAACCAACCCCTACGAGCAGTACTTC. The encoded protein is CASRPRGTNPYEQYF.

The CDR3 sequence is CASILSGSTEAFF. CDR3 bases: TGTGCCAGCATTTTGTCGGGAAGCACTGAAGCTTTCTTT. V and J are TRBV2 and TRBJ1-1; no reliable D call. CDR3 length: 13 amino acids. With 7 bases removed from V and 4 bases from J, the gap between germline ends came to 13 bases. Germline CDR1 and CDR2: SNHLY and FYNNEI.

The chain's CDR3 is CASSQERARNYGYTF. The DNA of the CDR3 is TGCGCCAGCAGCCAAGAGAGGGCGAGGAACTATGGCTACACCTTC. The V and J genes are TRBV4-3 and TRBJ1-2; D unclear. The CDR3 runs 15 residues. Germline CDR1 and CDR2: LGHNA and YSLEER. The V end was cut by 0 bases, the J end by 2 bases, with 10 bases between.

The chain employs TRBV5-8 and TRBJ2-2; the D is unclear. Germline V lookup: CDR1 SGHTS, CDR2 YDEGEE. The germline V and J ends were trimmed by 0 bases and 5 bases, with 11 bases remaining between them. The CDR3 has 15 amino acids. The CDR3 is CASSLGAPLTGELFF. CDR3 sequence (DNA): TGTGCCAGCAGCTTGGGGGCCCCTTTGACCGGGGAGCTGTTTTTT.

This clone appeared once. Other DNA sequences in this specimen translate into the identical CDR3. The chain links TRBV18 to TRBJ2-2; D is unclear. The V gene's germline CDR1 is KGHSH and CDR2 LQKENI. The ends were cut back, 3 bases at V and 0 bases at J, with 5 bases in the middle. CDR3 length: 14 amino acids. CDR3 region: CASSPLANTGELFF. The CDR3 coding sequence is TGTGCCAGCTCACCCCTCGCGAACACCGGGGAGCTGTTTTTT.

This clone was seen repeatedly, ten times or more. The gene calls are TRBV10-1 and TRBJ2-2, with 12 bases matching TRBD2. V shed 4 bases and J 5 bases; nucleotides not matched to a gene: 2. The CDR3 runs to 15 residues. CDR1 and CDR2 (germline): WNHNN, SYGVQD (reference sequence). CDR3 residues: CASSGLAGGTGELFF. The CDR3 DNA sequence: TGCGCCAGCAGTGGCCTAGCGGGGGGGACCGGGGAGCTGTTTTTT.

This CDR3 is CASSILTGRGYTF. The CDR3 DNA reads as TGTGCCAGTAGTATCTTGACGGGGAGAGGCTACACCTTC. The chain combines TRBV19 with TRBJ1-2, with D hard to call. The CDR3 has 13 amino acids. The V and J ends lost 3 bases and 8 bases respectively, with 13 bases between them. Germline assignment: CDR1 LNHDA and CDR2 SQIVND (reference sequence).

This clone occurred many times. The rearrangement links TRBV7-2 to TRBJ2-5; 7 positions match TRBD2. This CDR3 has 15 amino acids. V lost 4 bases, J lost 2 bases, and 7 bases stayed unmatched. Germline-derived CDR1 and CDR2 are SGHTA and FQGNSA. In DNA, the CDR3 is TGTGCCAGCAGCTCCTCTAGCGGCCTACAAGAGACCCAGTACTTC. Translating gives CASSSSSGLQETQYF.

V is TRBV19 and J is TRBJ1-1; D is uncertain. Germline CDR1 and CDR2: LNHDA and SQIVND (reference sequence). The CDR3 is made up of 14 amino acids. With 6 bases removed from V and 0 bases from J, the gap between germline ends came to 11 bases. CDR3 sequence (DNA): TGTGCCAGTAGAACGGGGTTGATGAACACTGAAGCTTTCTTT. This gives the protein CASRTGLMNTEAFF.

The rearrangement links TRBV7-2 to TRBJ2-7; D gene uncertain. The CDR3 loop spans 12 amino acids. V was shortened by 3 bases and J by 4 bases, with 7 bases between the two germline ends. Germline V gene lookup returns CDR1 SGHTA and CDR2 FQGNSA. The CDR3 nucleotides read TGTGCCAGCAGCTTTACTGCATACGAGCAGTACTTC. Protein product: CASSFTAYEQYF.